Listed here are 24 T cell receptor beta chains from one sample, sequenced in a study of blood T cell repertoires in COVID-19. Repertoires were generated with immunoSEQ multiplex PCR, while TCRdb's copy carries only in-frame clones and drops some. The data show a few hundred thousand clones, over 80% seen once. The specimen sequenced was peripheral blood. These receptors all stem from a woman aged 45-65 years with COVID-19, enrolled during active disease.

The V gene is TRBV18, the J gene TRBJ2-1; TRBD2 matches at 8 bases. This CDR3 is 15 amino acids long. Trimming at V came to 4 bases and at J to 4 bases, leaving 6 bases not matched to a gene. The V gene's germline CDR1 is KGHSH and CDR2 LQKENI. In nucleotides, the CDR3 is TGTGCCAGCTCACAACTCCAGCGGGAGTACAATGAGCAGTTCTTC. It encodes CASSQLQREYNEQFF.

The chain combines TRBV19 with TRBJ2-7; 7 positions match TRBD2. The CDR3 has 14 amino acids. CDR1 is LNHDA and CDR2 is SQIVND in the germline V gene (reference sequence). The trim removed 3 bases at V and 4 bases at J, leaving 6 bases unmatched. In nucleotides, the CDR3 is TGTGCCAGTAGTATTGGCGGGAGCTGGTACGAGCAGTACTTC. This encodes CASSIGGSWYEQYF.

The chain is built from TRBV7-6 and TRBJ1-3; 10 nucleotides agree with TRBD1. Germline V gene lookup returns CDR1 SGHVS and CDR2 FNYEAQ. CDR3 length: 19 residues. V lost 4 bases and J lost 7; bases outside the gene matches: 19. The CDR3 bases are TGTGCCAGCAGCTCTACCACCGCGGAGACAGGGGGCAAGAGGAACACCATATATTTT. This gives the protein CASSSTTAETGGKRNTIYF. Full variable domain (missing parts from reference TRBV7-6 and TRBJ1-3): GAGVSQSPRYKVTKRGQDVALRCDPISGHVSLYWYRQALGQGPEFLTYFNYEAQQDKSGLPNDRFSAERPEGSISTLTIQRTEQRDSAMYRCASSSTTAETGGKRNTIYFGEGSWLTVV.

Remarks on this clone: The germline gene is not matched at one end of the junction; a read error may be the cause. The rearrangement links TRBV7-7 to TRBJ2-2; D is possibly TRBD2 (6 bases). Germline lookup yields CDR1 SSHAT and CDR2 FNYEAQ (reference sequence). The CDR3 spans 15 residues. Here the CDR3 DNA reads TGTGCTAGCAGCTTAGTCCCGGGAGAAACCGGGGAGCTGTTTTTT. Protein product: CASSLVPGETGELFF.

J is TRBJ1-2 and V is TRBV5-4, with 7 positions matching TRBD1. Germline-derived CDR1 and CDR2 are SGHNT and YYREEE (reference sequence). This CDR3 is built from 13 residues. The ends lost 2 bases at V and 7 bases at J; junction bases unmatched: 5. CDR3 protein: CASSFSRGAGYTF. In DNA form, the CDR3 reads TGTGCCAGCAGCTTCTCCAGGGGGGCTGGCTACACCTTC.

V is TRBV5-1 and J is TRBJ1-2; possible D gene TRBD1, 6 bases. The germline V and J ends were trimmed by 4 bases and 0 bases, with 13 bases remaining between them. The CDR3 totals 15 residues. CDR1 and CDR2 (germline): SGHRS, YFSETQ. This CDR3 is CASSPGTIPNYGYTF. DNA for the CDR3: TGCGCCAGCAGCCCGGGGACAATTCCTAACTATGGCTACACCTTC. Looking up the rest from reference TRBV5-1 and TRBJ1-2 gives the full variable domain: KAGVTQTPRYLIKTRGQQVTLSCSPISGHRSVSWYQQTPGQGLQFLFEYFSETQRNKGNFPGRFSGRQFSNSRSEMNVSTLELGDSALYLCASSPGTIPNYGYTFGSGTRLTVV.

This chain joins TRBV2 and TRBJ1-1; 7 positions match TRBD1. The trim removed 9 bases at V and 5 bases at J, leaving 9 bases unmatched. The CDR3 extends over 13 amino acids. Germline V gene lookup returns CDR1 SNHLY and CDR2 FYNNEI. In DNA form, the CDR3 reads TGTGCCAGTCACAGACAGGGTGTAACTGAAGCTTTCTTT. Amino acid sequence: CASHRQGVTEAFF.

The rearrangement joins TRBV7-2 to TRBJ2-7; 10 bases line up with TRBD2. V gave up 5 bases and J gave up 4 bases; unmatched junction bases: 8. This CDR3 is built from 15 residues. Germline assignment: CDR1 SGHTA and CDR2 FQGNSA. The CDR3, as DNA: TGTGCCAGCAGCCTCGCAGCGGGAGGGACTTACGAGCAGTACTTC. Translation gives CASSLAAGGTYEQYF.

This sequence joins TRBV21-1 and TRBJ2-2; the DNA was not compared with TRBD1, the D call given in the table. TRBV21-1 is classified as a pseudogene. The CDR3 sequence is 18 residues long. The DNA for the CDR3 is TGTGCCAGCAGCAAAGGAGGGAGACAGGGGGCTTACACCGGGGAGCTGTTTTTT. This translates into CASSKGGRQGAYTGELFF.

Written as DNA, the CDR3 is TGTGCCAGCAGCTTAGATCGGGAGGGCCGTGGGTACGAGCAGTACTTC. Translated, it gives CASSLDREGRGYEQYF. This chain joins TRBV7-8 and TRBJ2-7, with TRBD2 matching over 8 bases. Germline-derived CDR1 and CDR2 are SGHVS and FQNEAQ. The CDR3 is 16 amino acids. V lost 1 base to trimming and J lost 4 bases; unmatched junction nucleotides: 9.

The genes are TRBV19 and TRBJ1-2, with TRBD1 matching over 10 bases. This CDR3 has 16 amino acids. CDR1 LNHDA and CDR2 SQIVND come from the germline V gene (reference sequence). V gave up 6 bases and J gave up 4 bases; unmatched junction bases: 11. CDR3 bases: TGTGCCAGTAGCGTCCGACAGGGGGCTACGAGCTATGGCTACACCTTC. Its translation: CASSVRQGATSYGYTF.

The chain combines TRBV9 with TRBJ2-1; 11 bases are shared with TRBD1. Germline loops: CDR1 SGDLS, CDR2 YYNGEE. The CDR3 runs to 15 residues. V shed 4 bases, J shed 8 bases, and the junction held 8 bases outside the gene matches. The CDR3 sequence: CASSPGTGGFDEQFF. CDR3 nucleotide sequence: TGTGCCAGCAGCCCCGGGACAGGGGGTTTCGATGAGCAGTTCTTC.

The chain is built from TRBV7-2 and TRBJ2-1; a possible D gene is TRBD2 (5 bases). V was trimmed by 4 bases and J by 13 bases, leaving 23 bases between them. CDR1 SGHTA and CDR2 FQGNSA come from the germline V gene. The CDR3 contains 15 residues. The CDR3 coding sequence is TGTGCCAGCAGCTCTGAACTAGTTGGTCTTCCGAGTCAGTTCTTC. Amino acids: CASSSELVGLPSQFF. Using reference TRBV7-2 and TRBJ2-1 for the parts outside the CDR3, the full variable domain is GAGVSQSPSNKVTEKGKDVELRCDPISGHTALYWYRQSLGQGLEFLIYFQGNSAPDKSGLPSDRFSAERTGGSVSTLTIQRTQQEDSAVYLCASSSELVGLPSQFFGPGTRLTVL.

The chain combines TRBV19 with TRBJ2-7; 9 bases match TRBD1. The CDR3 sequence is 13 residues long. CDR1 and CDR2 (germline): LNHDA, SQIVND (reference sequence). The V and J ends lost 6 bases and 6 bases, in that order; junction bases with no gene match: 6. The chain's CDR3 is CASRGQGVSEQYF. The CDR3 nucleotides are TGTGCCAGTAGGGGACAGGGTGTCTCCGAGCAGTACTTC.

This clone was found a few times. The V gene is TRBV30, the J gene TRBJ2-5; D gene ambiguous. With 1 base removed from V and 5 bases from J, the gap between germline ends came to 8 bases. This CDR3 is 12 amino acids long. In germline, CDR1 is GTSNPN, CDR2 SVGIG (reference sequence). In DNA, the CDR3 is TGTGCCTGGAGTGGGTGGCGGGAGACCCAGTACTTC. The encoded protein is CAWSGWRETQYF.

The rearrangement links TRBV9 to TRBJ1-2; 7 bases map to TRBD1. Trimming cost V 0 bases and J 6 bases; bases outside gene matches: 8. CDR1 is SGDLS, CDR2 YYNGEE, per germline. The CDR3 sequence is 15 residues long. CDR3 sequence: CASSVVQAGGHGYTF. In DNA form, the CDR3 reads TGTGCCAGCAGCGTAGTGCAGGCAGGGGGGCATGGCTACACCTTC. Based on the CDR3 plus reference TRBV9 and TRBJ1-2, the full variable domain is DSGVTQTPKHLITATGQRVTLRCSPRSGDLSVYWYQQSLDQGLQFLIQYYNGEERAKGNILERFSAQQFPDLHSELNLSSLELGDSALYFCASSVVQAGGHGYTFGSGTRLTVV.

This chain links TRBV30 with TRBJ2-3; 9 bases map to TRBD2. Germline V gene lookup returns CDR1 GTSNPN and CDR2 SVGIG (reference sequence). The CDR3 spans 14 residues. V lost 3 bases to trimming and J lost 5 bases; unmatched junction nucleotides: 6. The CDR3, as DNA: TGTGCCTGGAGAGTAGCGGGAGCAATAGATACGCAGTATTTT. This translates into CAWRVAGAIDTQYF.

This chain joins TRBV5-1 and TRBJ2-7; 13 nucleotides line up with TRBD2. The germline V gene encodes CDR1 SGHRS and CDR2 YFSETQ. V shed 3 bases and J 4 bases; nucleotides not matched to a gene: 4. The length of the CDR3 is 15 residues. The CDR3 DNA is TGCGCCAGCAGCTGGACTAGCGGGAGAGATTACGAGCAGTACTTC. It is translated as CASSWTSGRDYEQYF.

This sequence joins TRBV7-2 and TRBJ2-1; D may be TRBD2 (5 bases). Germline V gene sequence: CDR1 SGHTA, CDR2 FQGNSA. The CDR3 contains 16 residues. Trimming cost V 3 bases and J 0 bases, with 12 bases left between them. The CDR3 sequence is CASSLGSGTSYNEQFF. The CDR3 DNA reads TGTGCCAGCAGCTTGGGGAGCGGTACCTCCTACAATGAGCAGTTCTTC.

The V call is TRBV28, the J call TRBJ2-1, with 10 bases matching TRBD2. Germline V gene data show CDR1 as MDHEN and CDR2 as SYDVKM. V was clipped by 2 bases and J by 6 bases; unmatched bases: 7. This CDR3 comprises 16 residues. In nucleotides, the CDR3 is TGTGCCAGCAGTTTAGGTTCGGCTAGCGGGAGCAATGAGCAGTTCTTC. Its protein product is CASSLGSASGSNEQFF.

V is TRBV30 and J is TRBJ2-7; 14 bases are shared with TRBD2. CDR1 is GTSNPN and CDR2 is SVGIG in the germline V gene (reference sequence). V was clipped by 3 bases and J by 3 bases; unmatched bases: 7. The CDR3 spans 16 residues. CDR3 nucleotides: TGTGCCTGGAGAGGGACTAGCGGGAGTCAAAGCTACGAGCAGTACTTC. Protein product: CAWRGTSGSQSYEQYF.

Here the CDR3 reads CASSLVEYFLAEGANEQFF. The CDR3 DNA reads TGTGCCAGCAGCTTAGTTGAATATTTTTTGGCGGAGGGGGCCAATGAGCAGTTCTTC. This chain connects TRBV7-2 to TRBJ2-1; D is possibly TRBD1 (7 bases). CDR1 SGHTA and CDR2 FQGNSA come from the germline V gene. Trimming stripped 1 base from V and 6 bases from J, with 25 bases between. The CDR3 is 19 amino acids.

V gene TRBV29-1 combines with J gene TRBJ2-3, with 7 bases lining up with TRBD2. The CDR3 length is 14 residues. In germline, CDR1 is SQVTM, CDR2 ANQGSEA. The J segment lost 6 bases and the V segment lost 5 bases, leaving 11 bases of the junction unmatched. The CDR3 loop reads CSVLSGNVRDTQYF. DNA for the CDR3: TGCAGCGTTCTGAGCGGGAACGTAAGGGATACGCAGTATTTT.

The chain links TRBV9 to TRBJ1-2; TRBD1 aligns across 10 bases. This CDR3 has 16 residues. The J segment lost 2 bases and the V segment lost 4 bases, leaving 8 bases of the junction unmatched. Germline V CDR1 and CDR2: SGDLS, YYNGEE. As DNA, the CDR3 is TGTGCCAGCAGCCCACAGGGACAGGGGAAAAACTATGGCTACACCTTC. Its protein is CASSPQGQGKNYGYTF.